Below, 22 T cell receptor beta chains from the same sample are listed, as sequenced in a study of tumor-infiltrating lymphocytes in glioblastoma multiforme. TCR beta libraries were built from RNA through three nested multiplex PCR rounds using modified ARM-PCR. TCRdb reanalysed the multiplex PCR reads using MiXCR and keeps one entry per CDR3 protein. In the table there are 20,000 or so distinct CDR3 sequences, 55% to 70% of which are singletons. Material for sequencing was peripheral blood. Receptor source: a male donor with glioblastoma.

This clonotype was counted many times. Given a much more abundant clone one base away, this may be a read error. The chain carries TRBV29-1 and TRBJ1-4, with TRBD1 as a possible D gene (5 bases). Trimming shortened V by 1 base and J by 7 bases, and 10 bases separated the two germline ends. The CDR3 totals 13 residues. Germline V gene sequence: CDR1 SQVTM, CDR2 ANQGSEA. DNA of the CDR3: TGCAGCGTTGAAGGTGGAGGGACTGAAAAACTGTTTTTT. It translates to CSVEGGGTEKLFF.

About this clonotype itself: One junction end disagrees with the germline gene, perhaps due to a read error. The chain recombines TRBV11-2 with TRBJ2-2, with 7 bases that match TRBD2. This CDR3 spans 20 amino acids. Looked up from germline, CDR1 is SGHAT and CDR2 is FQNNGV. The CDR3 protein is CASTPPFGQGLAVNTVELFF. The CDR3 DNA reads as TGTGCCAGCACCCCCCCATTCGGACAAGGGCTAGCGGTAAACACCGTGGAGCTGTTTTTT.

The V gene is TRBV20-1, the J gene TRBJ2-3, with 9 bases aligning to TRBD1. The CDR3 has 15 amino acids. Trimming took 6 bases from V and 6 from J; bases not matched to a gene: 13. CDR1 and CDR2 (germline): DFQATT, SNEGSKA (reference sequence). CDR3 amino acids: CSAGKDRGVDDTQYF. The DNA of the CDR3 is TGCAGTGCAGGAAAGGACAGGGGCGTGGATGATACGCAGTATTTT.

About this clonotype itself: The junction departs from germline at one end; a sequencing error may be responsible. DNA of the CDR3: TGCATCGTTACCACTAGCGGGAGGAACCCCGATCAGTACTTC. It translates to CIVTTSGRNPDQYF. The V and J genes are TRBV29-1 and TRBJ2-7; TRBD2 matches 12 bases. The CDR3 spans 14 residues. Per the germline V gene, CDR1 is SQVTM and CDR2 is ANQGSEA.

This clonotype was seen only once. The chain uses TRBV6-1 and TRBJ2-1; D is unresolved. The germline V gene has CDR1 MNHNS and CDR2 SASEGT. The CDR3 runs 16 residues. Trimming shortened V by 6 bases and J by 0 bases, and 15 bases separated the two germline ends. The CDR3 DNA reads as TGTGCCAGCAGGCACCCTAGACCAGACTCCTACAATGAGCAGTTCTTC. Translated: CASRHPRPDSYNEQFF.

In its sample, this clonotype was seen a few times. A single base separates this from a much larger clone, so it may be a read error. The chain couples TRBV29-1 to TRBJ2-5; 8 bases map to TRBD1. Trimming cost V 7 bases and J 9 bases; bases outside gene matches: 10. CDR3 length equals 12 residues. Germline CDR1 SQVTM, CDR2 ANQGSEA. CDR3 residues: CSGQGIGEAQYF. Written as DNA, the CDR3 is TGCAGCGGACAGGGGATTGGGGAGGCCCAGTACTTC.

In regard to this clonotype: Mismatch with germline at one junction end may stem from a read error. This chain connects TRBV29-1 to TRBJ2-2; D is perhaps TRBD1 (6 bases). The CDR3 length is 15 residues. CDR1 SQVTM and CDR2 ANQGSEA come from the germline V gene. The DNA of the CDR3 is TGTAGCGTTGAAGGGGCTCAGGGGAGCACCAGGGAGCTGTTTTTT. Residues: CSVEGAQGSTRELFF.

The rearrangement links TRBV6-5 to TRBJ1-1; 8 bases are shared with TRBD1. The CDR3 runs 14 residues. Germline CDR1 MNHEY, CDR2 SVGAGI. V lost 2 bases to trimming and J lost 6 bases; unmatched junction nucleotides: 5. In DNA form, the CDR3 reads TGTGCCAGCAGTTACGACAGGGGTTTGGCTGAAGCTTTCTTT. This translates into CASSYDRGLAEAFF.

Note on this clonotype: A much larger clone sits a single nucleotide away, making a read error possible. This chain joins TRBV7-9 and TRBJ2-1, with TRBD2 identical over 8 bases. V lost 8 bases to trimming and J lost 14 bases; unmatched junction nucleotides: 14. The CDR3 length is 13 residues. Per germline, CDR1 SEHNR and CDR2 FQNEAQ (reference sequence). The CDR3 coding sequence is TGTGCCAGCGGCCGCTCCCAGCGGGAGCGAGAGTTCTTC. Translating gives CASGRSQREREFF.

To note about this clonotype: A much larger clone lies one base from this, so it may be a read error. The chain employs TRBV5-1 and TRBJ2-7; D may match TRBD1 or TRBD2 (5 bases each). CDR1 SGHRS and CDR2 YFSETQ come from the germline V gene. This CDR3 is built from 14 residues. The CDR3 bases are TGCGCCATCAGCCCGCCCGGGACCCCCTACGAGCAGTACTTC. It is translated as CAISPPGTPYEQYF. Variable domain in full (rest from reference TRBV5-1 and TRBJ2-7): KAGVTQTPRYLIKTRGQQVTLSCSPISGHRSVSWYQQTPGQGLQFLFEYFSETQRNKGNFPGRFSGRQFSNSRSEMNVSTLELGDSALYLCAISPPGTPYEQYFGPGTRLTVT.

This chain uses TRBV11-2 with TRBJ2-3; 8 bases are shared with TRBD1. From germline, CDR1 is SGHAT and CDR2 FQNNGV. The CDR3 contains 17 residues. The V segment lost 0 bases and the J segment 1 base; nucleotides outside the gene matches: 6. In DNA, the CDR3 is TGTGCCAGCAGCTTAGATCCGACAGGGGCAGGCACAGATACGCAGTATTTT. Amino acid sequence: CASSLDPTGAGTDTQYF.

The V and J genes are TRBV11-2 and TRBJ1-4; D may be TRBD1 (5 bases). Germline CDR1 reads SGHAT; CDR2 reads FQNNGV. The V end lost 3 bases, the J end lost 8 bases, and 13 bases lay between the germline ends. This CDR3 has 14 amino acids. The CDR3 DNA follows: TGTGCCAGCAGCTTTACCGGGGCTACCGAAAAACTGTTTTTT. Its protein is CASSFTGATEKLFF.

The chain links TRBV24-1 to TRBJ2-1; D call uncertain. This CDR3 comprises 15 residues. V was clipped by 3 bases and J by 0 bases, with 8 bases between them. CDR1 KGHDR and CDR2 SFDVKD come from the germline V gene. CDR3 in DNA: TGTGCCACCAGTGATCTTAAAACCTCCTACAATGAGCAGTTCTTC. Its translation: CATSDLKTSYNEQFF.

Worth noting for this clonotype: An end of the junction differs from the germline gene, which may be a read error. This chain uses TRBV5-4 with TRBJ2-7; TRBD2 matches at 7 bases. This CDR3 has 17 residues. Germline V lookup: CDR1 SGHNT, CDR2 YYREEE (reference sequence). In nucleotides, the CDR3 is TGCGCCAGCAGCTTGGGGGGGAACAGTGCTAACTCCTACGAGCAGTACTTC. Translating it yields CASSLGGNSANSYEQYF.

This chain links TRBV11-3 with TRBJ2-1, with D uncertain. The ends were cut back, 1 base at V and 13 bases at J, with 17 bases in the middle. This CDR3 is built from 14 residues. The V gene's germline CDR1 is SGHNT and CDR2 YENEEA. The CDR3 DNA follows: TGTGCCAGCAGCTTAGGGGCCACTCACGAGACCCAGTTCTTC. It encodes CASSLGATHETQFF.

This clonotype was detected only once. The J gene is TRBJ2-1, the V gene TRBV28; maybe TRBD1 (6 bases). The CDR3 length is 14 residues. Trimming left V 5 bases short and J 15 bases short, with 23 bases between. From germline, CDR1 is MDHEN and CDR2 SYDVKM. DNA for the CDR3: TGTGCCAGCAGTAACCGTTACAGGGTCGAGTGGCGGTTCTTC. Encoded protein: CASSNRYRVEWRFF. Full variable domain (missing parts from reference TRBV28 and TRBJ2-1): DVKVTQSSRYLVKRTGEKVFLECVQDMDHENMFWYRQDPGLGLRLIYFSYDVKMKEKGDIPEGYSVSREKKERFSLILESASTNQTSMYLCASSNRYRVEWRFFGPGTRLTVL.

This chain links TRBV6-2 or TRBV6-3 with TRBJ2-5; 9 nucleotides line up with TRBD2. Trimming cost V 11 bases and J 5 bases; bases outside gene matches: 3. The CDR3 length is 11 residues. CDR1 MNHEY and CDR2 SVGEGT come from the germline V gene. The CDR3, as DNA: TGTGCCTCCGGACTAGCGGAGACCCAGTACTTC. Residues: CASGLAETQYF.

Details on this clonotype: An end of the junction differs from the germline gene, which may be a read error. V is TRBV20-1 and J is TRBJ1-5, with D unresolved. Germline CDR1 is DFQATT and CDR2 is SNEGSKA (reference sequence). The CDR3 length is 13 residues. CDR3 sequence: CSARTSYDHPQHF. The DNA for the CDR3 is TGCAGTGCTAGGACCAGTTACGATCACCCCCAGCATTTT.

Worth noting for this clonotype: One end of the junction is discordant with germline, which a read error may explain. This rearrangement joins TRBV20-1 to TRBJ2-4, with 10 bases fitting TRBD1. Per the germline V gene, CDR1 is DFQATT and CDR2 is SNEGSKA (reference sequence). This CDR3 is 19 amino acids long. CDR3 in amino acids: CNARDPDRGIRKAKNIQYF. CDR3 nucleotides: TGCAATGCTAGGGACCCGGACAGGGGGATTCGGAAAGCCAAAAACATTCAGTACTTC.

Details on this clonotype: The junction departs from the called germline gene at one end, perhaps through a read error. The chain is built from TRBV29-1 and TRBJ1-2; unclear D gene. Germline V gene data show CDR1 as SQVTM and CDR2 as ANQGSEA. This CDR3 comprises 10 residues. The CDR3 protein is CNVNQNGYTF. CDR3 bases: TGCAACGTTAATCAGAATGGCTACACCTTC.

A remark on this clonotype: With a much larger clone just one base away, this may be a read error. This chain links TRBV6-5 with TRBJ2-3; 8 bases agree with TRBD2. The CDR3 consists of 15 residues. Germline CDR1 is MNHEY and CDR2 is SVGAGI. V lost 4 bases to trimming and J lost 7 bases; unmatched junction nucleotides: 10. The CDR3 region is CASSSSAGVANTQYF. The CDR3 nucleotides read TGTGCCAGCAGTTCCTCAGCGGGAGTCGCCAATACGCAGTATTTT.

Regarding this clonotype: Its ends do not fully match the called genes, so a read error is possible. V usage is TRBV29-1 and J usage is TRBJ2-1; 8 bases line up with TRBD2. The CDR3 covers 14 residues. Germline CDR1 and CDR2: SQVTM and ANQGSEA. CDR3 sequence reads: CSVRSGISYSEHFF. DNA of the CDR3: TGCAGCGTTCGTAGCGGGATCTCCTACAGTGAGCACTTCTTC.